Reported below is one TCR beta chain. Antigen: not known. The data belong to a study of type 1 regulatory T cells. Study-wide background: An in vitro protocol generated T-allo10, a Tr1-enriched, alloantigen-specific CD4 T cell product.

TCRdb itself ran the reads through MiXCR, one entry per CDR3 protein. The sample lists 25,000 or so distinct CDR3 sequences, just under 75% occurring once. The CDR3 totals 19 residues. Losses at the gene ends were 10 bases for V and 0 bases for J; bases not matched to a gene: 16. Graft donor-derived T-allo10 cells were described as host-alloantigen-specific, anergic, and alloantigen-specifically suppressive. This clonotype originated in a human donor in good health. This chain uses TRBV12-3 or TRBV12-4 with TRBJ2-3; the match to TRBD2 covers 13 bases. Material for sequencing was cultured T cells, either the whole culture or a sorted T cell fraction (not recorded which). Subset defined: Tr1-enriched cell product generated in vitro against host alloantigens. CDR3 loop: CATARVGLAGPSSTDTQYF. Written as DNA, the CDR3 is TGTGCCACCGCGAGAGTGGGACTAGCGGGGCCTTCTAGCACAGATACGCAGTATTTT.